These 29 T cell receptor beta chains were sequenced from one sample in a study of cytomegalovirus exposure and HLA in healthy donors (TCRdb year 2017). Library prep was done by the immunoSEQ multiplex PCR assay. For the multiplex PCR, a mixture combining 60 forward primers for TCR Vbeta segments and 13 reverse primers for TCR Jbeta segments was used. TCRdb's version of the immuneACCESS table is confined to in-frame rearrangements and falls short of the full clone set. An unresolved V gene accounts for under half of the shortfall where checked; the remainder is of unknown origin. This sample lists under 200,000 clones; around 75% were detected once. The ten top clones hold approximately 2% of the sample. The sequencing sample was made of PBMCs. The receptors derive from a woman aged 25 to 39 in good health and CMV-seronegative.

The CDR3 sequence: CASSLGGGERQETQYF. The DNA of the CDR3 is TGTGCCAGCAGCTTAGGGGGGGGCGAACGTCAAGAGACCCAGTACTTC. The chain recombines TRBV11-2 with TRBJ2-5; perhaps TRBD2 as D (7 bases). Looked up from germline, CDR1 is SGHAT and CDR2 is FQNNGV. V lost 1 base, J lost 2 bases, and 14 bases lay in between. The CDR3 has 16 amino acids.

The chain is built from TRBV7-8 and TRBJ1-5; TRBD1 aligns across 7 bases. Trimming at V came to 0 bases and at J to 6 bases, leaving 2 bases not matched to a gene. The germline V gene has CDR1 SGHVS and CDR2 FQNEAQ. The CDR3 has 14 residues. The CDR3 spells CASSLAGGPQPQHF. The CDR3 nucleotides read TGTGCCAGCAGCTTAGCAGGGGGCCCTCAGCCCCAGCATTTT.

The rearrangement uses TRBV2 and TRBJ1-1, with D possibly TRBD1 on 5 matching bases. This CDR3 has 14 residues. V lost 7 bases and J 5 bases, leaving 17 bases between the germline ends. CDR1 is SNHLY, CDR2 FYNNEI, per germline. The DNA for the CDR3 is TGTGCCAGCAAGGGGCCAGGAGGGAGGACTGAAGCTTTCTTT. It encodes CASKGPGGRTEAFF. The entire variable domain, with the rest obtained from reference TRBV2 and TRBJ1-1, is as follows: EPEVTQTPSHQVTQMGQEVILRCVPISNHLYFYWYRQILGQKVEFLVSFYNNEISEKSEIFDDQFSVERPDGSNFTLKIRSTKLEDSAMYFCASKGPGGRTEAFFGQGTRLTVV.

This rearrangement joins TRBV19 to TRBJ1-1, with D unclear. V dropped 7 bases and J dropped 4 bases, with 13 bases sitting between them. Looked up from germline, CDR1 is LNHDA and CDR2 is SQIVND (reference sequence). CDR3 length: 13 amino acids. CDR3 DNA sequence: TGTGCCAGTACTACTGGGGAGTCCACTGAAGCTTTCTTT. Translated: CASTTGESTEAFF.

The chain couples TRBV5-4 to TRBJ2-7, with 10 bases aligning to TRBD1. The V gene's germline CDR1 is SGHNT and CDR2 YYREEE (reference sequence). The CDR3 is 14 amino acids. V was clipped by 4 bases and J by 4 bases; unmatched bases: 5. CDR3 DNA sequence: TGTGCCAGCAGCCAGGACAGGGGGTGGTACGAGCAGTACTTC. Amino acids: CASSQDRGWYEQYF.

CDR3 sequence reads: CASSSEGTVGGYEQYF. CDR3 sequence (DNA): TGTGCCAGCAGCTCCGAAGGGACAGTGGGGGGATACGAGCAGTACTTC. This chain uses TRBV7-2 with TRBJ2-7; TRBD1 might be the D (7 bases). The CDR3 consists of 16 residues. The V gene lost 4 bases and the J gene lost 4 bases, with 20 bases spanning the gap. Looked up from germline, CDR1 is SGHTA and CDR2 is FQGNSA.

The chain recombines TRBV6-5 with TRBJ2-5, with a possible D match to TRBD1 (6 bases). Germline CDR1 MNHEY, CDR2 SVGAGI. This CDR3 spans 15 amino acids. Trimming shortened V by 0 bases and J by 2 bases, and 10 bases separated the two germline ends. CDR3 loop: CASSYSTGVQETQYF. Here the CDR3 DNA reads TGTGCCAGCAGTTACTCGACAGGAGTTCAAGAGACCCAGTACTTC.

J is TRBJ2-7 and V is TRBV13; D is unresolved. Trimming left V 7 bases short and J 3 bases short, with 19 bases between. CDR1 and CDR2 from the germline V gene are PRHDT and FYEKMQ (reference sequence). CDR3 size: 15 residues. The CDR3 here is CASTLSPAAFYEQYF. CDR3 DNA sequence: TGTGCCAGCACCCTCTCGCCTGCGGCATTCTACGAGCAGTACTTC. Supplemented by reference TRBV13 and TRBJ2-7, the full variable domain reads AAGVIQSPRHLIKEKRETATLKCYPIPRHDTVYWYQQGPGQDPQFLISFYEKMQSDKGSIPDRFSAQQFSDYHSELNMSSLELGDSALYFCASTLSPAAFYEQYFGPGTRLTVT.

The genes are TRBV11-3 and TRBJ1-1, with 7 bases identical to TRBD1. CDR1 SGHNT and CDR2 YENEEA come from the germline V gene. With 5 bases clipped from V and 1 base from J, the junction kept 4 bases outside the gene matches. This CDR3 comprises 14 residues. The CDR3 reads CASSLGTANTEAFF. The CDR3 bases are TGTGCCAGCAGCCTTGGGACAGCGAACACTGAAGCTTTCTTT.

This CDR3 reads CASSLGGRDRGDRQYF. Written as DNA, the CDR3 is TGTGCCAGCAGCTTGGGGGGCAGGGACAGGGGGGATCGGCAGTACTTC. The V call is TRBV5-5, the J call TRBJ2-7; 11 bases agree with TRBD1. The CDR3 totals 16 residues. CDR1 is SGHKS, CDR2 YYEKEE, per germline (reference sequence). V shed 0 bases and J 9 bases; nucleotides not matched to a gene: 11.

The chain uses TRBV19 and TRBJ2-2; the match to TRBD2 covers 9 bases. The CDR3 runs to 15 residues. Germline CDR1 LNHDA, CDR2 SQIVND (reference sequence). The V gene end was trimmed by 6 bases and the J gene end by 0 bases; junction bases not matched to a gene: 2. CDR3 residues: CASRTSGANTGELFF. The DNA for the CDR3 is TGTGCCAGTAGGACTAGCGGAGCGAACACCGGGGAGCTGTTTTTT.

This clone was seen once. V gene TRBV9 combines with J gene TRBJ1-4, with 7 positions matching TRBD1. V was pared by 4 bases and J by 0 bases, with 6 bases of the junction left unmatched. Germline V CDR1 and CDR2: SGDLS, YYNGEE. The CDR3 is 16 amino acids. The CDR3 nucleotides are TGTGCCAGCAGCCAAGGGACAGACGCAACTAATGAAAAACTGTTTTTT. Protein product: CASSQGTDATNEKLFF. Together with reference TRBV9 and TRBJ1-4, the CDR3 gives the full variable domain: DSGVTQTPKHLITATGQRVTLRCSPRSGDLSVYWYQQSLDQGLQFLIQYYNGEERAKGNILERFSAQQFPDLHSELNLSSLELGDSALYFCASSQGTDATNEKLFFGSGTQLSVL.

The J gene is TRBJ2-7, the V gene TRBV9; the match to TRBD2 covers 7 bases. The trim removed 4 bases at V and 5 bases at J, leaving 9 bases unmatched. CDR3 length: 14 residues. Germline V gene data show CDR1 as SGDLS and CDR2 as YYNGEE. The CDR3 is CASSPPAGEHEQYF. CDR3 bases: TGTGCCAGCAGCCCCCCGGCGGGGGAGCACGAGCAGTACTTC.

V is TRBV11-2 and J is TRBJ2-2; a weak D match, TRBD2 (5 bases). With 10 bases removed from V and 4 bases from J, the gap between germline ends came to 19 bases. Germline-derived CDR1 and CDR2 are SGHAT and FQNNGV. There are 15 residues in the CDR3. In DNA form, the CDR3 reads TGTGCCACCAGGTTTGAGGGAGTGATCACCGGGGAGCTGTTTTTT. It is translated as CATRFEGVITGELFF.

V is TRBV6-5 and J is TRBJ2-2; 10 bases match TRBD2. V gave up 3 bases and J gave up 4 bases; unmatched junction bases: 5. CDR1 is MNHEY and CDR2 is SVGAGI in the germline V gene. The CDR3 is 16 amino acids. CDR3: CASSYLAGVPTGELFF. CDR3 bases: TGTGCCAGCAGTTATCTAGCGGGAGTTCCCACCGGGGAGCTGTTTTTT.

The chain couples TRBV5-1 to TRBJ2-3; the match to TRBD2 covers 9 bases. Trimming removed 5 bases from V and 3 bases from J; junction bases left unmatched: 19. This CDR3 comprises 19 residues. CDR1 and CDR2 from the germline V gene are SGHRS and YFSETQ. This CDR3 is CASSPHRELLAGQTDTQYF. CDR3 bases: TGCGCCAGCAGTCCGCACCGAGAGCTCCTAGCGGGACAGACAGATACGCAGTATTTT.

The chain is built from TRBV25-1 and TRBJ2-1, with D possibly matching TRBD1 (5 bases). The CDR3 extends over 18 amino acids. Trimming pared 4 bases from V and 4 bases from J, leaving 23 bases between. Per germline, CDR1 MGHDK and CDR2 SYGVNS. CDR3 nucleotide sequence: TGTGCCAGCAGTGCCCCAACAGGTATGAGTGGTCCATACAATGAGCAGTTCTTC. Its protein is CASSAPTGMSGPYNEQFF. Full variable domain (rest looked up from reference TRBV25-1 and TRBJ2-1): EADIYQTPRYLVIGTGKKITLECSQTMGHDKMYWYQQDPGMELHLIHYSYGVNSTEKGDLSSESTVSRIRTEHFPLTLESARPSHTSQYLCASSAPTGMSGPYNEQFFGPGTRLTVL.

The table lists this clone with a few counts. The chain recombines TRBV7-2 with TRBJ1-1; D gene unclear. Germline assignment: CDR1 SGHTA and CDR2 FQGNSA. Trimming cost V 5 bases and J 5 bases, with 9 bases left between them. The CDR3 sequence is 12 residues long. CDR3 in amino acids: CASSRYTTEAFF. In DNA form, the CDR3 reads TGTGCCAGCAGCCGATATACTACTGAAGCTTTCTTT.

The chain has TRBV5-1 and TRBJ2-1; maybe TRBD2 (5 bases). Germline-derived CDR1 and CDR2 are SGHRS and YFSETQ. The V end was cut by 4 bases, the J end by 1 base, with 12 bases between. This CDR3 contains 15 residues. The CDR3 sequence is CASSTTRSSYNEQFF. As DNA, the CDR3 is TGCGCCAGCAGCACCACTAGATCGTCCTACAATGAGCAGTTCTTC. Using reference TRBV5-1 and TRBJ2-1 for the parts outside the CDR3, the full variable domain is KAGVTQTPRYLIKTRGQQVTLSCSPISGHRSVSWYQQTPGQGLQFLFEYFSETQRNKGNFPGRFSGRQFSNSRSEMNVSTLELGDSALYLCASSTTRSSYNEQFFGPGTRLTVL.

As DNA, the CDR3 is TGTGCCAGCAGCGGGAGGCCGGAGAATGAAAAACTGTTTTTT. It encodes CASSGRPENEKLFF. V gene TRBV9 combines with J gene TRBJ1-4; D unresolved. This CDR3 comprises 14 residues. With 3 bases removed from V and 5 bases from J, the gap between germline ends came to 11 bases. The germline V gene encodes CDR1 SGDLS and CDR2 YYNGEE.

This rearrangement joins TRBV11-2 to TRBJ2-7, with TRBD2 identical over 13 bases. Germline V CDR1 and CDR2: SGHAT, FQNNGV. The V and J ends lost 6 bases and 2 bases, in that order; junction bases with no gene match: 4. This CDR3 is 15 amino acids long. CDR3 nucleotide sequence: TGTGCCAGCAGTTGGGGACTAGCGGGGCCCTACGAGCAGTACTTC. This encodes CASSWGLAGPYEQYF.

Only a few counts were recorded for this clone. The chain is built from TRBV6-4 and TRBJ2-1; D uncertain. CDR1 is MRHNA and CDR2 is SNTAGT in the germline V gene. The CDR3 covers 17 residues. V lost 2 bases, J lost 0 bases, and 14 bases lay in between. CDR3 residues: CASSDSSSPSSYNEQFF. The CDR3 DNA sequence: TGTGCCAGCAGTGACAGCTCGTCTCCAAGCTCCTACAATGAGCAGTTCTTC.

The chain recombines TRBV5-1 with TRBJ1-6; 9 nucleotides agree with TRBD1. Germline assignment: CDR1 SGHRS and CDR2 YFSETQ. J lost 9 bases, V lost 0 bases, and 1 base had no gene match. The CDR3 is 14 amino acids. CDR3 loop: CASSLEQGASPLHF. The DNA for the CDR3 is TGCGCCAGCAGCTTGGAACAGGGGGCTTCACCCCTCCACTTT. The variable domain in full, completed from reference TRBV5-1 and TRBJ1-6, reads KAGVTQTPRYLIKTRGQQVTLSCSPISGHRSVSWYQQTPGQGLQFLFEYFSETQRNKGNFPGRFSGRQFSNSRSEMNVSTLELGDSALYLCASSLEQGASPLHFGNGTRLTVT.

The chain links TRBV7-9 to TRBJ2-1; 7 bases agree with TRBD2. The CDR3 is 14 residues long. V dropped 8 bases and J dropped 4; count of bases not matched to a gene: 8. The germline V gene encodes CDR1 SEHNR and CDR2 FQNEAQ (reference sequence). Here the CDR3 DNA reads TGTGCCAGCGCCGGAGCGGGGCGGTACAATGAGCAGTTCTTC. Its protein product is CASAGAGRYNEQFF.

The count of this clone is one. The V gene is TRBV4-1, the J gene TRBJ1-6, with TRBD1 matching 9 bases. Germline lookup yields CDR1 MGHRA and CDR2 YSYEKL. This CDR3 region has 15 residues. The J segment lost 7 bases and the V segment lost 4 bases, leaving 5 bases of the junction unmatched. The CDR3 reads CASSLGTGSNSPLHF. For the CDR3, the DNA is TGCGCCAGCAGCCTAGGGACAGGGTCCAATTCACCCCTCCACTTT.

The chain couples TRBV6-5 to TRBJ1-2; 7 nucleotides agree with TRBD1. The CDR3 totals 13 residues. Per germline, CDR1 MNHEY and CDR2 SVGAGI. The CDR3 region is CASYKGGKYGYTF. In nucleotides, the CDR3 is TGTGCGAGTTATAAAGGGGGCAAGTATGGCTACACCTTC.

J is TRBJ2-3 and V is TRBV5-1; 8 bases are a match to TRBD1. V was pared by 3 bases and J by 2 bases, with 5 bases of the junction left unmatched. This CDR3 is built from 15 residues. The germline gives CDR1 SGHRS, CDR2 YFSETQ. The CDR3 DNA is TGCGCCAGCAGCTCGGACAGGGCAAACACAGATACGCAGTATTTT. It translates to CASSSDRANTDTQYF.

This clone has more than one count but fewer than ten. The chain carries TRBV5-6 and TRBJ1-4, with D possibly matching TRBD1 (5 bases). In germline, CDR1 is SGHDT, CDR2 YYEEEE. V was cut by 1 base and J by 0 bases, with 10 bases left in between. The CDR3 totals 16 residues. The CDR3 reads CASSLKGAATNEKLFF. CDR3 bases: TGTGCCAGCAGCTTGAAAGGGGCCGCAACTAATGAAAAACTGTTTTTT.

The rearrangement links TRBV7-2 to TRBJ2-7; 13 nucleotides agree with TRBD2. J lost 6 bases, V lost 6 bases, and 5 bases had no gene match. Germline V gene lookup returns CDR1 SGHTA and CDR2 FQGNSA. The length of the CDR3 is 14 residues. The CDR3, as DNA: TGTGCCAGCAGACGGACTAGCGGGAGTCGCGAGCAGTACTTC. This encodes CASRRTSGSREQYF.